This T cell receptor beta chain is drawn from a study of blood T cells in healthy people across ages. Study-level findings and limits: A roughly linear age-dependent decrease characterized TCR beta diversity per million T cells.

As regards this clonotype: The antigen is unknown.

Per sample, extraction of total RNA gave at least 5.5 micrograms in every case. Trimming removed 0 bases from V and 4 bases from J; junction bases left unmatched: 4. The germline CDR1 and CDR2 sequences are SGDLS and YYNGEE. CDR3 size: 16 residues. With a J-beta primer mix and a sample-barcoded 5' primer, a second PCR ran about 6 to 11 cycles. Tagging of each cDNA molecule was performed by a template-switch adaptor with 12 random nucleotides. One entry per CDR3 protein results from TCRdb running MiXCR on the 5' RACE reads. The profile covers roughly 1,800,000 distinct CDR3 sequences, with just under 50% appearing a single time and roughly 2.1% taken by the ten largest.

The receptor comes from a woman in her thirties or forties in good health. The source material was blood. The chain joins TRBV9 to TRBJ2-1; TRBD2 agrees at 10 bases. In nucleotides, the CDR3 is TGTGCCAGCAGCGTAGAAGGGACTAGCGTTTACAATGAGCAGTTCTTC. This encodes CASSVEGTSVYNEQFF.